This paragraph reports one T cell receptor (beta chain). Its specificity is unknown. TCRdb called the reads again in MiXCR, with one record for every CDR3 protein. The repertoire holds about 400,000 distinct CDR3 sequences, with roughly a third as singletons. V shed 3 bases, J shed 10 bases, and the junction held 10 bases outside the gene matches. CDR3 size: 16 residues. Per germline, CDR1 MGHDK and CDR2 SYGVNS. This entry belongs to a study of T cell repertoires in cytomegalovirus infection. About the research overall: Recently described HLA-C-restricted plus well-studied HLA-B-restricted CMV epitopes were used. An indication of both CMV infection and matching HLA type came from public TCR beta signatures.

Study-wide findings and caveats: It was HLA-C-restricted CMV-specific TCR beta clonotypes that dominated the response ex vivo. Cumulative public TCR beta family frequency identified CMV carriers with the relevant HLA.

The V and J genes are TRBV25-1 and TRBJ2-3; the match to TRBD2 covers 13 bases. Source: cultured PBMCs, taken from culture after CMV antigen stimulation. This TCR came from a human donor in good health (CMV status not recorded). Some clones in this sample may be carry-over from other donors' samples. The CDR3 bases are TGTGCCAGCAGTGACACCGGGACTAGCGGGATGACGGCGCAGTATTTT. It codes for CASSDTGTSGMTAQYF.